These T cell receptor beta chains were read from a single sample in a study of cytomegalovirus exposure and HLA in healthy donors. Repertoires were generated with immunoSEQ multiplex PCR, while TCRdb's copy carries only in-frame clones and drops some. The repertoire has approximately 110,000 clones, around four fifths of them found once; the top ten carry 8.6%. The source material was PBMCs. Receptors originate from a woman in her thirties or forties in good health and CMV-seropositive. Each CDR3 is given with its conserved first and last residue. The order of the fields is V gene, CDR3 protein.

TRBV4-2 CASSPTWGGHSYEQYF
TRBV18 CASSPGHNGSRAKNIQYF
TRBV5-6 CASPGQGTIYNEQFF
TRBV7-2 CASSMQGALNYGYTF
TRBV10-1 CASRIGANTEAFF
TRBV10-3 CAIMQAGGRTQYF
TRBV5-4 CASSSPLAGRGDEQFF
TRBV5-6 CASSPRTSGSDEQYF
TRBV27 CASSSSWTGNSPLHF
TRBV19 CASSTPGGYSYEQFF
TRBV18 CASSAGLAAYNEQFF
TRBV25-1 CASSDLWGRGTEAFF
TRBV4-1 CASSLYIVRGAHGYTF
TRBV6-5 CASRDYLDAGRGYTF
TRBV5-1 CASSLEQGAGTEAFF
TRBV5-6 CASSLGVQDSEAFF
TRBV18 CASSPMGDSSNQPQHF
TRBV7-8 CASSPPGQGSGGWDEQYF
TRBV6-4 CASSPGDDGEQFF
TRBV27 CASSLSAGLAKNIQYF
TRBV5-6 CASSLSGSGGETQYF
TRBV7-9 CASSFTGTINEQYF
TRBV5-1 CASSLLEEAYEQYF
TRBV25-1 CARARRGALMICDTEAFF
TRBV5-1 CASSLRAPPNEKLFF
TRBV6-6 CASRFQGNEQFF
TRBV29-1 CSVGNNRGDTGELFF
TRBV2 CASRTGAMANYGYTF
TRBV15 CATSLGLENTGELFF
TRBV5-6 CASTRGAGELFF
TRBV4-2 CASSHRAGGTDTQYF
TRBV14 CASSGTESGVVVANEKLFF
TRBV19 CASSIVGTGGNSPLHF
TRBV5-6 CASLAGTEAFF
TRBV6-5 CASSYFRGREKLFF
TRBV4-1 CASSQGSRRSYNEQFF
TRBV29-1 CSAQGGSELFF
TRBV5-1 CASSWQGMNGYTF
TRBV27 CASSLIRGGQGYPRGEQFF
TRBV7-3 CASSFMGVTDTQYF
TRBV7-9 CASSPMGPSEAFF
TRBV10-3 CAISEERTGGRSNQPQHF
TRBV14 CASSQVSGSWYF
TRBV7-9 CASSLGTSGGADASETQYF
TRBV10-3 CAIRGGLAGGPMDEQFF